This TCR beta chain was retrieved from a study of cytomegalovirus exposure and HLA in healthy donors. Study-wide points: Per published reports, the classifier diagnosed cytomegalovirus status with high specificity and sensitivity. TCR sequences were mostly rare, though some public TCRs occurred in many donors. Cytomegalovirus association was assigned to over 150 TCR beta chains.

On this clone itself: The antigen remains unidentified.

Profiled with immunoSEQ multiplex PCR; TCRdb holds only in-frame clones, not every one. Of more than 110,000 clones listed, about 95% were seen once; the top ten hold approximately 1.8%. Germline assignment: CDR1 SEHNR and CDR2 FQNEAQ (reference sequence). The ends were cut back, 1 base at V and 3 bases at J, with 12 bases in the middle. The CDR3 covers 15 residues. The sample comprised PBMCs. The chain carries TRBV7-9 and TRBJ2-5; perhaps TRBD2 as D (6 bases). This receptor was taken from a young man in good health and CMV-seropositive. The CDR3, as DNA: TGTGCCAGCAGCTTAGTCGGGGGTTGGGAAGAGACCCAGTACTTC. The encoded protein is CASSLVGGWEETQYF.